A single sample gave rise to the 10 T cell receptor beta chains below, sequenced in a study of siplizumab effects on memory and regulatory T cells. Libraries were prepared by immunoSEQ multiplex PCR; TCRdb keeps only in-frame clonotypes and omits some of them. The repertoire has about 120,000 clones, around 94% of them found once; the top ten carry around 1.7%. The source material was non-Treg CD4+ T cells sorted from blood. These receptors were obtained from a human donor in good health.

This sequence joins TRBV5-4 and TRBJ1-2; 8 nucleotides agree with TRBD1. V dropped 3 bases and J dropped 4; count of bases not matched to a gene: 2. Germline V gene lookup returns CDR1 SGHNT and CDR2 YYREEE (reference sequence). CDR3 length: 13 residues. The DNA for the CDR3 is TGTGCCAGCAGCTCCGGACAGGGCTATGGCTACACCTTC. Translating it yields CASSSGQGYGYTF. Using reference TRBV5-4 and TRBJ1-2 for the parts outside the CDR3, the full variable domain is ETGVTQSPTHLIKTRGQQVTLRCSSQSGHNTVSWYQQALGQGPQFIFQYYREEENGRGNFPPRFSGLQFPNYSSELNVNALELDDSALYLCASSSGQGYGYTFGSGTRLTVV.

The gene calls are TRBV4-2 and TRBJ1-2, with D perhaps TRBD1 (6 bases). Germline lookup yields CDR1 LGHNA and CDR2 YNFKEQ. This CDR3 region has 17 residues. Trimming shortened V by 1 base and J by 3 bases, and 18 bases separated the two germline ends. The CDR3 bases are TGTGCCAGCAGCCAAGTGGCAGGGGCGTTAACCGACTATGGCTACACCTTC. Encoded protein: CASSQVAGALTDYGYTF.

The J gene is TRBJ2-6, the V gene TRBV6-5; a possible D gene is TRBD1 (6 bases). CDR1 and CDR2 (germline): MNHEY, SVGAGI. Deletions cut 4 bases from V and 4 bases from J, with 11 bases between. This CDR3 has 15 amino acids. This chain's CDR3 is CASSSQGPGANVLTF. The CDR3 DNA follows: TGTGCCAGCAGTTCACAGGGACCCGGGGCCAACGTCCTGACTTTC.

On this clone itself: The sample carries other DNA sequences with the same CDR3. The chain is built from TRBV18 and TRBJ1-2, with a possible D match to TRBD1 (5 bases). Germline assignment: CDR1 KGHSH and CDR2 LQKENI. Between the trimmed V and J ends, which lost 2 bases and 2 bases, there was a span of 6 bases. The CDR3 is 13 residues long. CDR3 amino acids: CASSPGGNYGYTF. The CDR3 DNA sequence: TGTGCCAGCTCACCAGGGGGAAACTATGGCTACACCTTC.

Written as DNA, the CDR3 is TGCGCCAGCAGCCTGGAGGTCTCGAGATCTGGAAACACCATATATTTT. Translation gives CASSLEVSRSGNTIYF. The chain joins TRBV5-1 to TRBJ1-3, with D uncertain. V lost 4 bases to trimming and J lost 1 base, with 15 bases between them. Looked up from germline, CDR1 is SGHRS and CDR2 is YFSETQ. This CDR3 has 16 amino acids.

The CDR3 DNA reads as TGTGCCAGCAGGTCGGACGGAAACACTGAAGCTTTCTTT. Protein: CASRSDGNTEAFF. The chain carries TRBV6-5 and TRBJ1-1, with unresolved D. The germline gives CDR1 MNHEY, CDR2 SVGAGI. Trimming stripped 6 bases from V and 2 bases from J, with 10 bases between. The CDR3 contains 13 residues.

The chain recombines TRBV29-1 with TRBJ2-6; no firm D call. The CDR3 covers 12 residues. Germline V CDR1 and CDR2: SQVTM, ANQGSEA. Trimming cost V 5 bases and J 0 bases, with 2 bases left between them. CDR3 protein: CSVNSGANVLTF. The CDR3, as DNA: TGCAGCGTTAACTCTGGGGCCAACGTCCTGACTTTC. The full variable domain, completed using reference TRBV29-1 and TRBJ2-6, is SAVISQKPSRDICQRGTSLTIQCQVDSQVTMMFWYRQQPGQSLTLIATANQGSEATYESGFVIDKFPISRPNLTFSTLTVSNMSPEDSSIYLCSVNSGANVLTFGAGSRLTVL.

The genes are TRBV5-6 and TRBJ2-5; D may be TRBD2 (5 bases). CDR3 length: 14 residues. Germline lookup yields CDR1 SGHDT and CDR2 YYEEEE. Trimming took 0 bases from V and 3 from J, leaving 9 bases between them. The DNA for the CDR3 is TGTGCCAGCAGCTTGGTGTGGCGGGAAGAGACCCAGTACTTC. Residues: CASSLVWREETQYF.

The V call is TRBV10-3, the J call TRBJ1-1, with D hard to call. The V and J ends lost 0 bases and 10 bases respectively, with 12 bases between them. The length of the CDR3 is 13 residues. Per the germline V gene, CDR1 is ENHRY and CDR2 is SYGVKD. CDR3 amino acids: CAISESGQVRAFF. As DNA, the CDR3 is TGTGCCATCAGTGAGTCTGGGCAAGTGAGAGCTTTCTTT.

The chain couples TRBV15 to TRBJ1-5; unclear D gene. The germline V and J ends were trimmed by 0 bases and 8 bases, with 17 bases remaining between them. CDR3 size: 16 residues. Germline assignment: CDR1 LNHNV and CDR2 YYDKDF (reference sequence). The CDR3 DNA sequence: TGTGCCACCAGCAGAGATCGAGGAGCGCGAAGGGAGCCCCAGCATTTT. Translating gives CATSRDRGARREPQHF.